This TCR beta chain came from a study of T cell repertoires and HLA-DP antigens. Study-level information: One stimulator alloantigen differed from self by one groove amino acid; the other by ten.

Deep-resolution sequencing targeted roughly 200,000 T cell genomes in pre-culture CD4+ samples. Generated by immunoSEQ multiplex PCR, the TCRdb table keeps only in-frame clones and is missing some. The table lists about 73,000 clones, around 80% of them singletons. Whole-study results and caveats: The CD4+ repertoire was not split into naive and memory. Against one allele, clones undetected before culture averaged roughly 38%; against the other, 50% to 60%.

This CDR3 has 17 amino acids. Germline V CDR1 and CDR2: LGHNA, YSLEER. The junction had 9 bases not matched to a gene; V was cut back by 0 bases and J by 2 bases. As regards this clone: What it recognizes is unknown.

Source material: CD4+ T cells from PBMCs. The TCR comes from a man aged 55-75 years in good health and CMV-seronegative. This chain links TRBV4-3 with TRBJ2-7, with TRBD2 matching over 8 bases. CDR3 in DNA: TGCGCCAGCAGCCAAGATGCTACGCGGGGGGTGACCTACGAGCAGTACTTC. The encoded protein is CASSQDATRGVTYEQYF.